This TCR beta chain emerged from a study of CD8+ T cells in alopecia areata. Described treatment: oral pan-JAK inhibitor, 5-10 mg twice daily. Study conclusions and caveats: Administration of tofacitinib significantly diminished scalp clonality and expanded CD8+ clones within the top 100.

As the sequencing template, cDNA was produced by extracting RNA and reverse transcribing it. Only in-frame clones appear in the TCRdb table, and some are missing; sequencing was by immunoSEQ multiplex PCR. The table shows 150,000 to 200,000 clones, with 51% occurring only once. Turning to this clone: Its antigen is not identified.

The source was CD8+ T cells sorted from blood, collected at week 52, from a patient treated with tofacitinib. This sequence originates from a human donor with alopecia areata.

CDR3: CASSSTIGEFSYEQYF. Written as DNA, the CDR3 is TGTGCCAGCAGCTCCACAATCGGGGAATTCTCCTACGAGCAGTACTTC. The chain joins TRBV7-9 to TRBJ2-7; maybe TRBD2 (5 bases). CDR1 SEHNR and CDR2 FQNEAQ come from the germline V gene (reference sequence). The CDR3 spans 16 residues. V lost 4 bases and J lost 0, with 16 bases in between.